This is a list of T cell receptor beta chains from one sample in a study of T cell changes during pregnancy in multiple sclerosis. Sequencing was performed with immunoSEQ multiplex PCR; in TCRdb, only in-frame clones are kept and a portion is missing. The data hold around 32,000 clones, with nearly 90% observed a single time. This specimen consisted of CD8+ T cells from peripheral blood mononuclear cells, obtained in the third trimester of pregnancy. The receptors were gathered from a female donor with multiple sclerosis, enrolled in a pregnancy study. Both conserved end residues are part of each CDR3. The D gene is left open where the match is weak. Size tells how often a clone was seen (once, few, many) or the class of an expanded clone, and some rows leave it out.

j_call clone_size v_call d_call cdr3_length cdr3_aa cdr3_nt
TRBJ2-7 - TRBV11-2 - 16 CASSLPGLKKTYEQYF TGTGCCAGCAGCCTTCCGGGACTTAAAAAAACCTACGAGCAGTACTTC
TRBJ2-1 - TRBV5-1 TRBD2 18 CASSFPLAGGRSYNEQFF TGCGCCAGCAGCTTCCCACTAGCGGGGGGGCGCTCCTACAATGAGCAGTTCTTC
TRBJ2-3 - TRBV7-9 - 14 CASSPRQSTDTQYF TGTGCCAGCAGCCCACGACAGAGCACAGATACGCAGTATTTT
TRBJ1-2 - TRBV5-6 TRBD1 14 CASSRWTGADGYTF TGTGCCAGCAGCCGATGGACAGGGGCGGACGGCTACACCTTC
TRBJ2-7 - TRBV4-1 TRBD2 17 CASSVSLAGGSSYEQYF TGCGCCAGCAGCGTATCGTTAGCGGGGGGTAGCTCCTACGAGCAGTACTTC
TRBJ1-6 medium-sized TRBV9 - 14 CASSAGQYNSPLHF TGTGCCAGCAGCGCCGGACAATATAATTCACCCCTCCACTTT
TRBJ2-5 - TRBV4-1 - 15 CASSLPTEEVETQYF TGCGCCAGCAGCCTACCGACTGAAGAGGTGGAGACCCAGTACTTC
TRBJ2-7 medium-sized TRBV27 - 14 CASSFRGSSYEQYF TGTGCCAGCAGTTTTAGGGGGAGCTCCTACGAGCAGTACTTC
TRBJ2-1 - TRBV27 TRBD2 17 CASSLYSGASTYNEQFF TGTGCCAGCAGTTTATACAGCGGGGCGAGCACCTACAATGAGCAGTTCTTC
TRBJ1-4 - TRBV4-1 TRBD1 16 CASSGRDRGTNEKLFF TGCGCCAGCAGCGGCCGGGACAGGGGTACTAATGAAAAACTGTTTTTT
TRBJ2-7 - TRBV4-1 TRBD2 16 CASSQERRGVGYEQYF TGCGCCAGCAGCCAAGAAAGACGGGGGGTTGGGTACGAGCAGTACTTC
TRBJ1-5 - TRBV6-4 - 14 CASSDSRRHQPQHF TGTGCCAGCAGTGATTCCAGGCGCCATCAGCCCCAGCATTTT
TRBJ2-2 - TRBV9 - 12 CASSVNGGELFF TGTGCCAGCAGCGTCAACGGCGGGGAGCTGTTTTTT
TRBJ2-1 - TRBV2 - 17 CASSEASGAGSYNEQFF TGTGCCAGCAGTGAAGCGTCAGGGGCAGGGTCCTACAATGAGCAGTTCTTC
TRBJ2-5 - TRBV7-2 TRBD2 17 CASSPGTSGGGQETQYF TGTGCCAGCAGCCCGGGGACTAGCGGGGGGGGGCAAGAGACCCAGTACTTC
TRBJ2-1 - TRBV19 - 15 CASTLGGRWWDEQFF TGTGCCAGTACCCTTGGGGGCAGGTGGTGGGATGAGCAGTTCTTC
TRBJ1-1 - TRBV19 - 13 CASSIASNTEAFF TGTGCCAGTAGTATAGCGTCGAACACTGAAGCTTTCTTT
TRBJ2-3 - TRBV2 TRBD2 16 CASTLAGGGVTDTQYF TGTGCCAGCACGCTAGCGGGGGGAGGGGTCACAGATACGCAGTATTTT
TRBJ2-3 - TRBV13 TRBD2 15 CASSATSGETDTQYF TGTGCCAGCAGCGCGACTAGCGGGGAAACAGATACGCAGTATTTT
TRBJ2-1 - TRBV2 - 15 CASRTSLGDGNEQFF TGTGCCAGCAGAACTAGCCTTGGGGATGGGAATGAGCAGTTCTTC
TRBJ1-6 - TRBV6-5 - 13 CASSGSDNSPLHF TGTGCCAGCAGTGGCAGCGATAATTCACCCCTCCACTTT
TRBJ2-6 - TRBV6-4 - 16 CASSDSGGSGANVLTF TGTGCCAGCAGTGACTCGGGGGGCTCTGGGGCCAACGTCCTGACTTTC